This T cell receptor beta chain was retrieved from a study of T cell responses to AZD1222 COVID-19 vaccine. As to this clone: Its antigen is unidentified.

Libraries were prepared by immunoSEQ multiplex PCR; TCRdb keeps only in-frame clonotypes and omits some of them. Of some 79,000 clones listed, 75% to 90% were seen once; the top ten hold about 12%. Points from the study as a whole: Sampling captured repertoires only after the peak T cell response.

The CDR3 consists of 15 residues. Germline V gene lookup returns CDR1 KGHDR and CDR2 SFDVKD. Trimming removed 7 bases from V and 5 bases from J, with 16 bases in between. The rearrangement links TRBV24-1 to TRBJ2-2; tentatively, D is TRBD1 (6 bases). The clonotype was recovered from an adult who received the AZD1222 COVID-19 vaccine. The sequences come from peripheral blood, collected 28 days after the second AZD1222 dose. CDR3 region: CATRSRTGSTGELFF. Here the CDR3 DNA reads TGTGCCACCAGGTCTCGAACAGGGAGTACCGGGGAGCTGTTTTTT.